The T cell receptor beta chain described here comes from a study of cytotoxic CD8 clonotypes in ibrutinib-treated CLL (dated by TCRdb to about 2021). Background on the whole study: The cohort included about 15 treatment-naive and roughly ten relapsed/refractory patients; about 18 were IGHV unmutated. Partial responses were observed in roughly 25 patients and complete responses in 2; after a median follow-up of around 68 months, remission was maintained in 14 patients and progression was observed in 12. Response samples were obtained after a median of around 11 months of treatment, with a range of about 6 to 40 months. On average, each sample yielded 270,000 or so productive templates and tens of thousands of productive rearrangements. Longitudinal samples were available for about 30% of the 86 trial participants. Cryopreserved peripheral blood mononuclear cells were obtained prior to treatment, at the time of response, and at either disease progression or sustained remission. Every remission and progressive disease sample was obtained while ibrutinib was still being received by the patients.

Findings and caveats that apply to the study as a whole: Sampling times were not matched between sustained-remission and progressing patients, and lymph node repertoires were not studied. Public clonotypes were rare and either shrank or stayed stable during treatment, and the rise in clonality at ibrutinib response reflected expansion of private clonotypes. At baseline, clonality was higher than in age-matched healthy donors and showed a strong correlation with circulating CD8+ T-cell counts. An increase in clonality was observed at ibrutinib response, with clonality remaining stable during sustained remission and falling back toward baseline at progression.

A MiSeq instrument was used for deep resolution sequencing, which targeted depths ranging from 1 in 1 million up to 1 in 200,000 T cells, with coverage averaging 10x for each clonotype. The immunoSEQ hsTCRB Kit was used to generate TCR beta libraries. On the authors' methods: ImmunoSEQ Data Assistant and ImmunoSEQ Analyzer were used for data analysis, and V, D and J genes were assigned according to IMGT definitions. Clonality, with values ranging from 0 to 1, was calculated as one minus the normalized Shannon entropy of productive rearrangement frequencies. Only overrepresented clonotypes making up at least 0.05% of each patient's repertoire were included in the public clonotype analysis. About a dozen repertoires from age-matched healthy donors, obtained from immuneACCESS, served as clonality controls. This immuneACCESS table, as held by TCRdb, lists in-frame sequences with V and J called but not all clones. Of the missing ones, under half trace to an unresolved V gene in checked studies; the others have no known cause. Clone size and V and J calls were adopted from that table, with D and trimming inferred from the DNA. Present in this sample are 150,000 to 200,000 clones, about 88% of which were seen just once. Approximately 2.9% of the sample goes to the ten largest clones.

About this clone itself: What this receptor recognizes is not known. No base qualities exist here, and no much larger clone lies one base off it.

Interpreted using the paper, the time point label stands for: progressive disease on ibrutinib. For TCR beta library preparation, roughly 2 micrograms of genomic DNA were extracted from the cryopreserved PBMCs. Longitudinal blood samples from CLL patients on ibrutinib monotherapy underwent high-throughput TCR beta sequencing. The patients took part in an open-label, single-center phase 2 trial of ibrutinib monotherapy. From the germline V gene, CDR1 is KGHSH and CDR2 is LQKENI. The CDR3 starts with the cysteine, ends with the phenylalanine, and has 18 residues. The DNA shown is the 54-base CDR3, in frame from base 1. Trimming removed 3 bases from V and 9 bases from J; the gene matches leave 19 bases unexplained.

Sequences were derived from PBMCs, sampled at disease progression, from a patient treated with ibrutinib. The sequence was collected from a human donor with chronic lymphocytic leukemia. The V gene is TRBV18 and the J gene is TRBJ1-2, and 10 junctional nucleotides match TRBD1. The base sequence is TGTGCCAGCTCACCCTTGCAGACAGGGGGCCCCGGACGTTCGAGCTACACCTTC. It translates as CASSPLQTGGPGRSSYTF.